This T cell receptor (beta chain) is from a study of blood T cells in healthy people across ages. Study overall: T cells yielded about one barcoded beta molecule per two cells through template switching. Study-wide findings and caveats: Donors of long life had a larger count of naive CD4+ cells and greater diversity than aged donors.

Turning to this clonotype: The antigen is not known.

Together with a sample-barcoded 5' primer, a J-beta primer mix was included in a second PCR lasting 7 to 11 cycles. Each cDNA molecule, via a template-switch adaptor with 12 random nucleotides, was tagged. TCRdb reprocessed the 5' RACE reads via MiXCR and lists one record per CDR3 protein. The sample has 600,000 to 1,000,000 distinct CDR3 sequences; 58% are singletons. Sequenced material: blood. This clonotype was sampled from a man aged 25 to 45 in good health.

CDR3 loop: CASSDGVGDTQYF. In nucleotides, the CDR3 is TGTGCCAGCAGTGACGGGGTCGGGGATACGCAGTATTTT. The V and J genes are TRBV6-6 and TRBJ2-3, with D maybe TRBD2 (5 bases). V was cut by 5 bases and J by 6 bases, with 12 bases left in between. The CDR3 extends over 13 amino acids. CDR1 and CDR2 from the germline V gene are MNHNY and SVGAGI (reference sequence).